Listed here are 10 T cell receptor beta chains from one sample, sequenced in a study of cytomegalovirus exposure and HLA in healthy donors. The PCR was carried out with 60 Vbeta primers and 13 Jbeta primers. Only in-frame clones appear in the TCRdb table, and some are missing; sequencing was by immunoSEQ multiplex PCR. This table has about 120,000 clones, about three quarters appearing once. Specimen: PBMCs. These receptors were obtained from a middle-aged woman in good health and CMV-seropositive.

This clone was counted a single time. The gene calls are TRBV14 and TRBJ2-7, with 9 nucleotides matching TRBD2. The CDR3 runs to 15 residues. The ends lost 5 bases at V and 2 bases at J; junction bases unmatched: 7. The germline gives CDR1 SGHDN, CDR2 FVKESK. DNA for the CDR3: TGTGCCAGCAGCATTGGGCGGGGGGGCCCCTACGAGCAGTACTTC. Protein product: CASSIGRGGPYEQYF.

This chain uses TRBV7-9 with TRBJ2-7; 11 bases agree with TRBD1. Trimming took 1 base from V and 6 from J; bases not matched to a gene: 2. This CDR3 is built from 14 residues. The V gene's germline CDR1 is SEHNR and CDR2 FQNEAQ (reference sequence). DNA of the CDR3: TGTGCCAGCAGCTTAGGGGGACAGGGGGGCGAGCAGTACTTC. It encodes CASSLGGQGGEQYF.

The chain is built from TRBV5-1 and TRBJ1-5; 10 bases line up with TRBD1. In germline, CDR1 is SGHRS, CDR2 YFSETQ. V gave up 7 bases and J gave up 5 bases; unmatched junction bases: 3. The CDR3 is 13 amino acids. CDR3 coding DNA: TGCGCCAGCCGACAGGGGGCGGATCAGCCCCAGCATTTT. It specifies CASRQGADQPQHF.

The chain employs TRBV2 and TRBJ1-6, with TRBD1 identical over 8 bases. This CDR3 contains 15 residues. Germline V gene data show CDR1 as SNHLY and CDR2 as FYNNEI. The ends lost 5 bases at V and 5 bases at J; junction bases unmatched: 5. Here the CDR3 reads CASSTQDRDNSPLHF. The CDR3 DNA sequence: TGTGCCAGCAGTACACAGGACAGGGATAATTCACCCCTCCACTTT.

This CDR3 reads CASSRQGAVYGYTF. The DNA for the CDR3 is TGTGCCAGCTCGAGACAGGGGGCTGTCTATGGCTACACCTTC. The chain couples TRBV6-5 to TRBJ1-2, with 10 bases lining up with TRBD1. The CDR3 has 14 residues. The trim removed 8 bases at V and 4 bases at J, leaving 7 bases unmatched. Germline-derived CDR1 and CDR2 are MNHEY and SVGAGI.

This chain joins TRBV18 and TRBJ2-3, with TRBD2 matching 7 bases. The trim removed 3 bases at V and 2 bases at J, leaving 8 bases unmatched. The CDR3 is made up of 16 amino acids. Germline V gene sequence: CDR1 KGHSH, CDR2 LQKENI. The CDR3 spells CASSPTSARYTDTQYF. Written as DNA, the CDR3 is TGTGCCAGCTCACCTACTAGCGCCAGGTACACAGATACGCAGTATTTT.

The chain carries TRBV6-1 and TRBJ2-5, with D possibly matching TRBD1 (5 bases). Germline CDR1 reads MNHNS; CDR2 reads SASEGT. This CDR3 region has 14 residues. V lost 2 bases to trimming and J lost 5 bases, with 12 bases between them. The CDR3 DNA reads TGTGCCAGCAGTGAACCCAGGGTTGAGGAGACCCAGTACTTC. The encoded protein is CASSEPRVEETQYF.

The CDR3 reads CASSLALRQGLQNTEAFF. The CDR3 DNA reads TGTGCCAGCAGCTTAGCTCTACGACAGGGCCTCCAAAACACTGAAGCTTTCTTT. The chain carries TRBV7-6 and TRBJ1-1; 7 nucleotides line up with TRBD1. The J segment lost 2 bases and the V segment lost 0 bases, leaving 12 bases of the junction unmatched. The CDR3 extends over 18 amino acids. Germline CDR1 and CDR2: SGHVS and FNYEAQ. Supplemented by reference TRBV7-6 and TRBJ1-1, the full variable domain reads GAGVSQSPRYKVTKRGQDVALRCDPISGHVSLYWYRQALGQGPEFLTYFNYEAQQDKSGLPNDRFSAERPEGSISTLTIQRTEQRDSAMYRCASSLALRQGLQNTEAFFGQGTRLTVV.

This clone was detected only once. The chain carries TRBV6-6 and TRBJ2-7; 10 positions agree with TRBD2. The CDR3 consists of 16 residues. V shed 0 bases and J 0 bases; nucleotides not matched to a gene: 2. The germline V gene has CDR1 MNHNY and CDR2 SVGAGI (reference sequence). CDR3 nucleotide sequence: TGTGCCAGCAGTTACTCTTTAGCGGGAGGCTCCTACGAGCAGTACTTC. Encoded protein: CASSYSLAGGSYEQYF.

DNA of the CDR3: TGTGCCAGCACCTACGGACAGGGGAGCACTGAAGCTTTCTTT. As protein: CASTYGQGSTEAFF. V and J are TRBV6-5 and TRBJ1-1, with 9 nucleotides matching TRBD1. CDR3 length equals 14 residues. V was clipped by 7 bases and J by 4 bases; unmatched bases: 7. Germline values: CDR1 MNHEY, CDR2 SVGAGI.